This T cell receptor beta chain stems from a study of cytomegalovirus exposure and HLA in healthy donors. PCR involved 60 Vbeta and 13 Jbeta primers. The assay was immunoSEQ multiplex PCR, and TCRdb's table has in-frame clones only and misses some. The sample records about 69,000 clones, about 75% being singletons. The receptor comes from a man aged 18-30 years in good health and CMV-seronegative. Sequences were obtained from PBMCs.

The chain's CDR3 is CASSPRDSGNSPLHF. The CDR3 bases are TGTGCCAGCTCACCACGGGACAGCGGCAATTCACCCCTCCACTTT. The genes are TRBV18 and TRBJ1-6, with TRBD1 matching 7 bases. The CDR3 runs 15 residues. CDR1 is KGHSH, CDR2 LQKENI, per germline. Losses at the gene ends were 1 base for V and 7 bases for J; bases not matched to a gene: 4.